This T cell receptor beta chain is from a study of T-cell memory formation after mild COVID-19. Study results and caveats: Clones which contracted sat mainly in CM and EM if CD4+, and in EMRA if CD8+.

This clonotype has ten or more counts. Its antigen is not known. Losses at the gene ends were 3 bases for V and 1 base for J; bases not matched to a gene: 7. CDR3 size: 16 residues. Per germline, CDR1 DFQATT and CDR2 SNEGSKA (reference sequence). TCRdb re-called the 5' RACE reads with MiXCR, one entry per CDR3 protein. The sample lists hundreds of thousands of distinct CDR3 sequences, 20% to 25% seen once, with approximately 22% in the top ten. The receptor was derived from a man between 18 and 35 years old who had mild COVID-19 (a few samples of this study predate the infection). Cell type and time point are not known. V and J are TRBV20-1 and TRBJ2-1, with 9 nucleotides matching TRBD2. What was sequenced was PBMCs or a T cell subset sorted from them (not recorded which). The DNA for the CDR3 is TGCAGTGCTAGTCGTCTAGCGGGGACTTCCTACAATGAGCAGTTCTTC. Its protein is CSASRLAGTSYNEQFF.